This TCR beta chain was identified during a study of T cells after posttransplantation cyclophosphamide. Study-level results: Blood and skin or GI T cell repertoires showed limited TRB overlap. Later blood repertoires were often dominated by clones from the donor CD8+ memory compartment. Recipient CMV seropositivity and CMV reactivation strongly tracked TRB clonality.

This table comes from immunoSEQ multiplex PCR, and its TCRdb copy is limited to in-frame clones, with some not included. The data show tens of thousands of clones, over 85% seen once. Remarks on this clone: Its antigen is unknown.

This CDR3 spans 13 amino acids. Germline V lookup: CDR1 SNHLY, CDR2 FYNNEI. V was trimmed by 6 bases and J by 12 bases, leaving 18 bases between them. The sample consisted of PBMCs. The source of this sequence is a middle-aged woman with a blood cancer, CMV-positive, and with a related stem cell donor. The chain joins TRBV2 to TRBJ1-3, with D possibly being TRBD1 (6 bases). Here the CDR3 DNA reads TGTGCCAGCAGCGAGTCCCGGGACATGAACATATATTTT. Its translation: CASSESRDMNIYF.